This TCR beta chain was obtained from a study of cytomegalovirus exposure and HLA in healthy donors. Overall study: Out of 150 million to 200 million T cells, an earlier analysis found 117 million unique TCR beta sequences in total.

Study-level results: An analysis done earlier found most TCR beta V segments productive about 87% or about 30% of the time.

On this clone: The antigen remains undetermined.

The CDR3 is made up of 15 amino acids. Trimming removed 0 bases from V and 0 bases from J, with 4 bases in between. Germline CDR1 SGHRS, CDR2 YFSETQ. In the PCR, 60 Vbeta and 13 Jbeta primers were used. The protocol was immunoSEQ multiplex PCR, while the TCRdb copy is restricted to in-frame clones and leaves out a portion. The sample carries over 200,000 clones, 70% recorded once. The genes are TRBV5-1 and TRBJ2-6; D is unclear. The sequence derives from a man aged 40-50 years in good health and CMV-seropositive. The sequencing input was PBMCs. The CDR3 DNA sequence: TGCGCCAGCAGCTTGGGAGTCTCTGGGGCCAACGTCCTGACTTTC. Translation: CASSLGVSGANVLTF.